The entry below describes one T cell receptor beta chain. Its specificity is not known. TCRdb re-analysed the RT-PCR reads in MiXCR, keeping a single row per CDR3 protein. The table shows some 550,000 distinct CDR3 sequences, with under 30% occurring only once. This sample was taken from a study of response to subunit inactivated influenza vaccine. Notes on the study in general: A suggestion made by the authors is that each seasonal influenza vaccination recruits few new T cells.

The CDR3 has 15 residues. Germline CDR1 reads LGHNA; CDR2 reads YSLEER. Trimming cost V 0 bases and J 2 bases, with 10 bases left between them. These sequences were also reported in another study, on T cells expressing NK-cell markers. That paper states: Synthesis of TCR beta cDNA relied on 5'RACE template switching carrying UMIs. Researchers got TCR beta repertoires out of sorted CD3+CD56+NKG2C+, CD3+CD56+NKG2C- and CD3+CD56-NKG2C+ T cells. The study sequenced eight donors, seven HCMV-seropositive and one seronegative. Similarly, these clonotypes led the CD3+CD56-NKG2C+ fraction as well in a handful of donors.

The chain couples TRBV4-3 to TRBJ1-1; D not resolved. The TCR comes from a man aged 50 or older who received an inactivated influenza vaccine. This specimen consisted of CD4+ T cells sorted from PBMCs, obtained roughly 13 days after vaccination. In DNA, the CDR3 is TGCGCCAGCAGCCAAGATTTTCACAAAAACACTGAAGCTTTCTTT. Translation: CASSQDFHKNTEAFF.